This T cell receptor (beta chain) was obtained from a study of cytotoxic CD8 clonotypes in ibrutinib-treated CLL. Measured with immunoSEQ multiplex PCR; TCRdb has only the in-frame clones, and not every one. The data contain tens of thousands of clones, roughly 84% of them seen just once; the ten biggest clones take up around 5.4%. Trimming removed 2 bases at V and 1 base at J, with 17 bases between. The CDR3 has 18 amino acids. Looked up from germline, CDR1 is SGHTA and CDR2 is FQGTGA. The clonotype comes from a human donor with chronic lymphocytic leukemia. The sample was PBMCs, taken before ibrutinib treatment. The V and J genes are TRBV7-3 and TRBJ2-2; D ambiguous. In DNA, the CDR3 is TGTGCCAGCAGCTTAGAAAAATTGGGGTATTGGAACACCGGGGAGCTGTTTTTT. This sequence encodes CASSLEKLGYWNTGELFF.